This TCR beta chain was sequenced during a study of cytomegalovirus exposure and HLA in healthy donors. The ends lost 4 bases at V and 2 bases at J; junction bases unmatched: 8. This CDR3 has 16 amino acids. The germline gives CDR1 SNHLY, CDR2 FYNNEI. Amplification used 60 Vbeta primers and 13 Jbeta primers. Sequenced by immunoSEQ multiplex PCR; TCRdb stores in-frame clones only, minus some. The table has 250,000 to 350,000 clones, about nine tenths seen once; the top ten hold roughly 4%. Study-wide findings and caveats: Some public TCRs appeared in many individuals, while most sequences were rare. Among TCR beta chains, those listed as cytomegalovirus-associated numbered some 170. Later work found most CMV-associated TCR beta chains apparently HLA-restricted. The classifier, whose performance was assessed in both the original and validation cohorts, reportedly diagnosed cytomegalovirus status with high specificity and sensitivity.

Worth noting for this clone: Its matching antigen is unknown.

The rearrangement links TRBV2 to TRBJ2-7; 10 nucleotides match TRBD2. This receptor was taken from a man aged 40-55 years in good health and CMV-seropositive. Sequencing used PBMCs. The CDR3 region has the DNA TGTGCCAGCAGTGGGGGAGCGGGAGGGCTCCCCTACGAGCAGTACTTC. It codes for CASSGGAGGLPYEQYF.